Sequencing of this T cell receptor beta chain was carried out in a study of blood T cell repertoires in COVID-19. Study at large: PBMCs, B-cell-depleted T cells, or T cells were the source of the cDNA or gDNA that made up the material.

This clone was seen once. Compared with germline, one end of the junction differs, possibly owing to a read error. Sequencing used immunoSEQ multiplex PCR; TCRdb keeps in-frame clones, though not all of them. The sample includes roughly 160,000 clones, about 88% of them seen just once. This CDR3 comprises 13 residues. Germline values: CDR1 SEHNR, CDR2 FQNEAQ (reference sequence). The source material was peripheral blood. V usage is TRBV7-9 and J usage is TRBJ1-1; 9 bases match TRBD1. This clonotype was sampled from a man aged 60 to 69 with COVID-19, enrolled during active disease. The CDR3 region has the DNA TGTGCCAGCAGCGACAGGGGGAACGCTGAAGCTTTCTTT. Protein sequence: CASSDRGNAEAFF.